The rows below give T cell receptor beta chains drawn from one sample of a study of T cells in narcolepsy. Sequencing was performed with immunoSEQ multiplex PCR; in TCRdb, only in-frame clones are kept and a portion is missing. The sample lists about 22,000 clones, around 81% occurring once. Sequencing was carried out using memory (CD45RA-) CD4+ T cells from blood. The receptors stem from a human donor in good health. Each CDR3 is given with its conserved first and last residue. The D gene is left open where the match is weak. The size of a clone is reported for some rows only, either as once, few or many, or as a class for expanded clones.

d_call j_call clone_size v_call cdr3_aa cdr3_nt
TRBD2 TRBJ2-1 once TRBV6-1 CASSGGGAGENEQFF TGTGCCAGCAGTGGCGGGGGGGCCGGGGAGAATGAGCAGTTCTTC
. TRBJ2-3 . TRBV18 CASSPPGGGTQYF TGTGCCAGCTCACCGCCAGGGGGAGGTACGCAGTATTTT
. TRBJ1-2 . TRBV23-1 CASSQSWGRQARLFDGYTF TGCGCCAGCAGTCAATCTTGGGGACGGCAAGCCCGCCTCTTCGATGGCTACACCTTC
TRBD1 TRBJ2-7 . TRBV28 CASRLLEKGAEQYF TGTGCCAGTCGGCTCCTTGAGAAGGGGGCCGAGCAGTACTTC
. TRBJ2-5 . TRBV2 CASRRQQGGETQYF TGTGCCAGCAGGCGACAACAGGGAGGCGAGACCCAGTACTTC
TRBD1 TRBJ1-4 . TRBV5-4 CASSLRTGRVEKLFF TGTGCCAGCAGCCTCAGGACAGGGCGGGTTGAAAAACTGTTTTTT
TRBD1 TRBJ2-3 . TRBV7-9 CASSLTGETDTQYF TGTGCCAGCAGCCTTACAGGGGAGACAGATACGCAGTATTTT
. TRBJ1-3 . TRBV2 CASSLLRDTSGNTIYF TGTGCCAGCAGTCTTCTCCGGGACACCTCTGGAAACACCATATATTTT
. TRBJ1-4 . TRBV2 CASRIPSLRGEKLFF TGTGCCAGCAGGATCCCGAGCCTCAGGGGTGAAAAACTGTTTTTT
. TRBJ2-4 . TRBV29-1 CSVEISPGDIQYF TGCAGCGTTGAAATTAGCCCTGGGGACATTCAGTACTTC
. TRBJ1-6 once TRBV14 CASSQPRPNSPLHF TGTGCCAGCAGCCAACCAAGACCCAATTCACCCCTCCACTTT
TRBD1 TRBJ1-2 few TRBV4-3 CASSPTRGRGDGYTF TGCGCCAGCAGCCCAACCAGGGGGAGGGGGGATGGCTACACCTTC
. TRBJ1-5 . TRBV10-2 CASSDPRGNQPQHF TGCGCCAGCAGTGACCCCAGGGGCAATCAGCCCCAGCATTTT
. TRBJ2-3 . TRBV19 CASSTQDRYTDTQYF TGTGCCAGTAGTACCCAAGACCGTTACACAGATACGCAGTATTTT
. TRBJ2-5 . TRBV29-1 CSVPLGVETQYF TGCAGCGTCCCTCTGGGGGTGGAGACCCAGTACTTC
TRBD2 TRBJ2-1 . TRBV11-2 CASSIGTSGGADHEQFF TGTGCCAGCAGCATTGGGACTAGCGGGGGAGCCGACCATGAGCAGTTCTTC
. TRBJ2-3 . TRBV6-5 CASSYEGLDTQYF TGTGCCAGCAGTTACGAGGGGTTAGATACGCAGTATTTT
TRBD2 TRBJ2-5 . TRBV18 CASSPGLAQETQYF TGTGCCAGCTCACCGGGACTAGCGCAAGAGACCCAGTACTTC
. TRBJ1-2 few TRBV2 CASSEEGNYGYTF TGTGCCAGCAGTGAAGAGGGGAACTATGGCTACACCTTC
. TRBJ1-1 . TRBV4-1 CASSQGLGSRNTEAFF TGCGCCAGCAGCCAAGGTCTGGGCAGCCGGAACACTGAAGCTTTCTTT
. TRBJ1-1 . TRBV7-3 CASSLTGGNTEAFF TGTGCCAGCAGCTTAACTGGAGGGAACACTGAAGCTTTCTTT
. TRBJ2-6 few TRBV10-1 CASSDGDGISGANVLTF TGCGCCAGCAGTGACGGGGACGGAATCTCTGGGGCCAACGTCCTGACTTTC
. TRBJ2-5 . TRBV7-2 CASSLEVGRETQYF TGTGCCAGCAGCTTAGAGGTGGGGCGAGAGACCCAGTACTTC
. TRBJ2-3 . TRBV18 CASSLIARGTDTQYF TGTGCCAGCTCACTTATAGCGAGAGGAACAGATACGCAGTATTTT
. TRBJ2-2 once TRBV12-1 CASSHRTSGGDINTGELFF TGTGCCAGCAGCCACCGGACTAGCGGGGGGGACATAAACACCGGGGAGCTGTTTTTT
. TRBJ2-2 . TRBV7-9 CASSLDSGNTGELFF TGTGCCAGCAGCTTAGATTCGGGGAACACCGGGGAGCTGTTTTTT
. TRBJ2-5 . TRBV7-7 CASSPEGSGGETQYF TGTGCCAGCAGCCCCGAAGGATCCGGGGGAGAGACCCAGTACTTC
. TRBJ1-2 . TRBV6-5 CASSRGGNYGYTF TGTGCCAGCAGCCGGGGGGGAAACTATGGCTACACCTTC
. TRBJ1-3 . TRBV6-6 CAGKGTGNTIYF TGTGCCGGAAAGGGTACTGGAAACACCATATATTTT
. TRBJ2-7 . TRBV9 CASSVGGGNYEQYF TGTGCCAGCAGCGTAGGAGGGGGTAACTACGAGCAGTACTTC
. TRBJ2-4 . TRBV19 CASSIDPPSRGATKNIQYF TGTGCCAGTAGTATAGACCCCCCTAGTCGGGGGGCCACCAAAAACATTCAGTACTTC
TRBD1 TRBJ1-1 . TRBV6-1 CASSEGQRNTEAFF TGTGCCAGCAGTGAGGGACAGAGGAACACTGAAGCTTTCTTT
. TRBJ1-1 few TRBV19 CASSISTSAFF TGTGCCAGTAGTATCAGTACGTCGGCTTTCTTT
. TRBJ2-3 . TRBV7-2 CASSSRGSPTNTQYF TGTGCCAGCAGCTCTCGGGGGTCCCCCACAAATACGCAGTATTTT
. TRBJ1-4 . TRBV6-1 CASTLQGYEKLFF TGTGCCAGCACCTTACAGGGCTACGAAAAACTGTTTTTT
. TRBJ2-2 . TRBV19 CASSSTINTGELFF TGTGCCAGTAGTAGCACTATAAACACCGGGGAGCTGTTTTTT
. TRBJ2-2 . TRBV5-4 CASSLVYGEAGELFF TGTGCCAGCAGCTTGGTATACGGGGAAGCCGGGGAGCTGTTTTTT
TRBD1 TRBJ1-6 . TRBV9 CASTWGQGASPLHF TGTGCCAGCACCTGGGGACAGGGAGCTTCACCCCTCCACTTT
. TRBJ1-4 . TRBV15 CATSRSTDEKLFF TGTGCCACCAGCAGGTCGACAGATGAAAAACTGTTTTTT
. TRBJ1-1 medium-sized TRBV10-3 CATREGGTEAFF TGTGCCACCAGGGAGGGTGGGACTGAAGCTTTCTTT
TRBD2 TRBJ2-3 . TRBV18 CASSPIPSGGRRDTQYF TGTGCCAGCTCACCAATCCCTAGCGGGGGCCGACGGGATACGCAGTATTTT
. TRBJ1-2 . TRBV19 CASSIGASGIYGYTF TGTGCCAGTAGTATAGGGGCGAGTGGAATCTATGGCTACACCTTC
TRBD2 TRBJ2-1 . TRBV5-1 CASSWTDSGGEQFF TGCGCCAGCAGCTGGACGGATTCGGGGGGTGAGCAGTTCTTC
TRBD2 TRBJ2-3 . TRBV4-3 CASSQEASGVGTDTQYF TGCGCCAGCAGCCAAGAGGCTAGCGGGGTGGGCACAGATACGCAGTATTTT
. TRBJ1-2 . TRBV19 CASSLKWRENYGYTF TGTGCCAGTAGTCTCAAATGGCGAGAAAACTATGGCTACACCTTC
. TRBJ1-1 . TRBV9 CASSAGTGKTEAFF TGTGCCAGCAGCGCCGGGACGGGGAAAACTGAAGCTTTCTTT
TRBD1 TRBJ1-2 . TRBV14 CASSLPGGLNGYTF TGTGCCAGCAGCTTACCAGGGGGCTTGAATGGCTACACCTTC
TRBD2 TRBJ2-7 . TRBV5-6 CASSPVSGGSGEQYF TGTGCCAGCAGCCCAGTGTCGGGGGGATCTGGCGAGCAGTACTTC
TRBD1 TRBJ1-1 . TRBV7-9 CASSLDQGAEAFF TGTGCCAGCAGCTTAGATCAGGGGGCTGAAGCTTTCTTT
. TRBJ1-1 . TRBV6-5 CASSPGTRLYF TGTGCCAGCAGTCCCGGGACACGGCTCTACTTT
TRBD1 TRBJ2-1 few TRBV7-9 CASSSIRQGAYNEQFF TGTGCCAGCAGCTCTATTAGACAGGGGGCCTACAATGAGCAGTTCTTC
. TRBJ1-1 . TRBV6-5 CASSDLTEAFF TGTGCCAGCAGCGACCTCACTGAAGCTTTCTTT
TRBD2 TRBJ2-1 . TRBV7-2 CASSLGGSGGLNEQFF TGTGCCAGCAGCTTAGGTGGTAGCGGGGGCCTCAATGAGCAGTTCTTC